A single sample is the source of the 8 T cell receptor beta chains below, sequenced in a study of cytomegalovirus exposure and HLA in healthy donors. The PCR was carried out with 60 Vbeta primers and 13 Jbeta primers. Generated by immunoSEQ multiplex PCR, the TCRdb table keeps only in-frame clones and is missing some. Of about 38,000 clones listed, approximately 71% are singletons. Sample: PBMCs. These receptors came from a man in his fifties or sixties in good health and CMV-seropositive.

This chain links TRBV2 with TRBJ1-6; D gene ambiguous. The germline V gene encodes CDR1 SNHLY and CDR2 FYNNEI. The CDR3 runs 14 residues. With 7 bases removed from V and 5 bases from J, the gap between germline ends came to 12 bases. DNA for the CDR3: TGTGCCAGCATAGGTCAGACTAATAATTCACCCCTCCACTTT. Residues: CASIGQTNNSPLHF.

This sequence joins TRBV6-1 and TRBJ1-2, with D possibly matching TRBD1 (6 bases). CDR1 and CDR2 (germline): MNHNS, SASEGT. The CDR3 extends over 13 amino acids. V dropped 4 bases and J dropped 3 bases, with 9 bases sitting between them. CDR3 sequence: CASSAGVDYGYTF. CDR3 DNA: TGTGCCAGCAGTGCAGGGGTTGACTATGGCTACACCTTC.

The V gene is TRBV25-1, the J gene TRBJ1-4; TRBD1 matches 7 bases. The CDR3 totals 14 residues. The J segment lost 7 bases and the V segment lost 6 bases, leaving 8 bases of the junction unmatched. Germline V gene data show CDR1 as MGHDK and CDR2 as SYGVNS. The CDR3 is CASSPGQRFEKLFF. CDR3 DNA sequence: TGTGCCAGCAGCCCGGGACAGAGGTTTGAAAAACTGTTTTTT.

The chain couples TRBV19 to TRBJ2-2, with D possibly being TRBD1 (5 bases). The CDR3 contains 13 residues. V gave up 5 bases and J gave up 5 bases, with 9 bases separating them. Germline CDR1 is LNHDA and CDR2 is SQIVND (reference sequence). This CDR3 reads CASSDSSTGELFF. In DNA, the CDR3 is TGTGCCAGTAGTGACAGCTCGACCGGGGAGCTGTTTTTT.

This clone was seen more than once but under ten times. The J gene is TRBJ1-5, the V gene TRBV5-4; TRBD1 is a possible D gene (6 bases). Germline values: CDR1 SGHNT, CDR2 YYREEE (reference sequence). Trimming pared 2 bases from V and 9 bases from J, leaving 18 bases between. The CDR3 totals 15 residues. The CDR3 nucleotides are TGTGCCAGCAGCTTAGGGCGGGGGCGAGGGTGGCCCCAGCATTTT. The encoded protein is CASSLGRGRGWPQHF.

The chain has TRBV28 and TRBJ1-2; 8 nucleotides match TRBD1. V lost 2 bases, J lost 5 bases, and 7 bases stayed unmatched. Germline assignment: CDR1 MDHEN and CDR2 SYDVKM. This CDR3 contains 15 residues. The CDR3 nucleotides read TGTGCCAGCAGTTTAGGTCAGCAGGGGGCTTATGGCTACACCTTC. Translating it yields CASSLGQQGAYGYTF.

V and J are TRBV27 and TRBJ1-6; D uncertain. Germline CDR1 is MNHEY and CDR2 is SMNVEV (reference sequence). The CDR3 contains 15 residues. The V end was cut by 3 bases, the J end by 4 bases, with 10 bases between. CDR3 DNA sequence: TGTGCCAGCAGTTTTACAGTCACTTATAATTCACCCCTCCACTTT. This codes for CASSFTVTYNSPLHF.

The CDR3 sequence: CASSFTANQPQHF. The DNA of the CDR3 is TGTGCCAGCAGTTTTACAGCCAATCAGCCCCAGCATTTT. The chain links TRBV6-6 to TRBJ1-5; D not certain. The CDR3 loop spans 13 amino acids. Germline lookup yields CDR1 MNHNY and CDR2 SVGAGI (reference sequence). V was pared by 4 bases and J by 3 bases, with 7 bases between.